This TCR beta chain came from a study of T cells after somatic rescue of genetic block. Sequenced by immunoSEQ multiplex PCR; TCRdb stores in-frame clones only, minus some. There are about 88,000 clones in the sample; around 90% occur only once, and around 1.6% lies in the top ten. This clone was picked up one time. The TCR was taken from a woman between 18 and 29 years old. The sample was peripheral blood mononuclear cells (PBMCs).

The CDR3 coding sequence is TGTGCCAGCAGTTACGGGGCAGATTATGGCTACACCTTC. Amino acids: CASSYGADYGYTF. The rearrangement uses TRBV11-3 and TRBJ1-2; D possibly corresponds to TRBD1 (5 bases). Germline CDR1 SGHNT, CDR2 YENEEA. The CDR3 has 13 amino acids. Trimming shortened V by 6 bases and J by 5 bases, and 13 bases separated the two germline ends.